The clone carrying this TCR beta chain came up once. The antigen is unknown. The data derive from a study of cytomegalovirus exposure and HLA in healthy donors. General study results and limits: Available immune exposure information covered CMV serostatus only. CMV antigen specificity was confirmed in vitro for a few CMV-associated chains.

PCR employed 60 Vbeta and 13 Jbeta primers. Produced via immunoSEQ multiplex PCR; TCRdb's table is partial and in-frame only. The table includes some 150,000 clones, under 75% detected once. The receptor's source is a middle-aged woman in good health and CMV-seronegative. Sample: PBMCs.

The DNA for the CDR3 is TGTGCCAGCAGCTTGGACAGGGGGAAAGCTTTCTTT. Translating gives CASSLDRGKAFF. The J gene is TRBJ1-1, the V gene TRBV7-2; 10 bases are shared with TRBD1. The CDR3 has 12 residues. The trim removed 3 bases at V and 9 bases at J, leaving 1 base unmatched. The germline V gene has CDR1 SGHTA and CDR2 FQGNSA.